The 23 T cell receptor beta chains below come from one sample, sequenced in a study of blood T cell repertoires in COVID-19. Here immunoSEQ multiplex PCR was the method, and the copy in TCRdb shows in-frame clones only, minus some. Among over 70,000 clones listed, around 87% were seen once. The sequenced material came from peripheral blood. These receptors came from a human donor in a cohort sampled during active COVID-19.

The CDR3 loop reads CASSLGQYTGELFF. The CDR3, as DNA: TGTGCCAGCAGTTTAGGGCAGTACACCGGGGAGCTGTTTTTT. This chain uses TRBV27 with TRBJ2-2; D ambiguous. CDR3 length: 14 residues. Trimming removed 2 bases at V and 3 bases at J, with 7 bases between. The germline V gene has CDR1 MNHEY and CDR2 SMNVEV (reference sequence).

The CDR3 sequence: CASSLRSGGGGYGYTF. The CDR3 coding sequence is TGTGCCAGCAGCTTAAGGTCGGGGGGCGGAGGCTATGGCTACACCTTC. The chain recombines TRBV7-6 with TRBJ1-2; D may be TRBD1 (6 bases). Trimming removed 2 bases at V and 4 bases at J, with 17 bases between. CDR3 length equals 16 residues. CDR1 is SGHVS and CDR2 is FNYEAQ in the germline V gene.

The chain uses TRBV28 and TRBJ1-2; D remains ambiguous. Germline values: CDR1 MDHEN, CDR2 SYDVKM. Trimming took off 2 bases at V and 1 base at J, with 5 bases between the two ends. The CDR3 is made up of 13 amino acids. The CDR3 reads CASSLGLNYGYTF. Written as DNA, the CDR3 is TGTGCCAGCAGTTTAGGGCTTAACTATGGCTACACCTTC.

The chain recombines TRBV11-1 with TRBJ2-2, with TRBD2 matching over 8 bases. The length of the CDR3 is 14 residues. The trim removed 5 bases at V and 5 bases at J, leaving 4 bases unmatched. The germline CDR1 and CDR2 sequences are SGHAT and FQDESV (reference sequence). The CDR3 sequence is CASSRTSLTGELFF. Here the CDR3 DNA reads TGTGCCAGCAGCCGGACTAGCCTTACCGGGGAGCTGTTTTTT.

The gene calls are TRBV4-2 and TRBJ2-2, with TRBD2 identical over 9 bases. CDR1 is LGHNA, CDR2 YNFKEQ, per germline. V gave up 4 bases and J gave up 5 bases; unmatched junction bases: 8. There are 16 residues in the CDR3. The CDR3 loop reads CASSPSLLAGTGELFF. DNA for the CDR3: TGTGCCAGCAGCCCCTCCTTACTAGCGGGTACCGGGGAGCTGTTTTTT.

The chain joins TRBV4-1 to TRBJ2-7; D not resolved. The CDR3 spans 15 residues. Trimming left V 4 bases short and J 4 bases short, with 17 bases between. The germline CDR1 and CDR2 sequences are MGHRA and YSYEKL. DNA of the CDR3: TGCGCCAGCAGCCTTCAGCAGCAGAACGGGTACGAGCAGTACTTC. Its translation: CASSLQQQNGYEQYF.

CDR3 protein: CASSKQGGNEKLFF. The CDR3 DNA reads as TGTGCCAGTAGTAAACAGGGGGGAAATGAAAAACTGTTTTTT. The V call is TRBV19, the J call TRBJ1-4; TRBD1 agrees at 8 bases. Per germline, CDR1 LNHDA and CDR2 SQIVND (reference sequence). V was clipped by 4 bases and J by 5 bases; unmatched bases: 3. The CDR3 is 14 amino acids.

The chain carries TRBV5-1 and TRBJ1-1; no clear D. The CDR3 is 14 residues long. V gave up 3 bases and J gave up 0 bases, with 9 bases separating them. Germline CDR1 and CDR2: SGHRS and YFSETQ. CDR3 loop: CASSSDGMNTEAFF. The CDR3 coding sequence is TGCGCCAGCAGCTCCGACGGGATGAACACTGAAGCTTTCTTT.

This clone showed up just a few times. V and J are TRBV10-1 and TRBJ2-7, with D perhaps matching TRBD2 (5 bases). Germline CDR1 and CDR2: WNHNN and SYGVQD (reference sequence). The CDR3 runs to 14 residues. Trimming removed 8 bases from V and 2 bases from J, with 16 bases in between. CDR3: CASGRGSWTYEQYF. DNA of the CDR3: TGCGCCAGCGGTCGGGGTAGTTGGACCTACGAGCAGTACTTC.

The chain carries TRBV19 and TRBJ1-1, with 8 bases aligning to TRBD1. The CDR3 loop spans 16 amino acids. In germline, CDR1 is LNHDA, CDR2 SQIVND (reference sequence). V shed 3 bases, J shed 0 bases, and the junction held 6 bases outside the gene matches. The CDR3 protein is CASSIGQGRMNTEAFF. The CDR3 bases are TGTGCCAGTAGTATCGGACAGGGAAGGATGAACACTGAAGCTTTCTTT.

The V gene is TRBV18, the J gene TRBJ1-5; D remains ambiguous. Germline loops: CDR1 KGHSH, CDR2 LQKENI. This CDR3 region has 14 residues. Trimming removed 6 bases from V and 7 bases from J, with 16 bases in between. The CDR3 reads CASSPAAGKQPQHF. CDR3 in DNA: TGTGCCAGCTCCCCTGCGGCGGGGAAACAGCCCCAGCATTTT.

The chain links TRBV2 to TRBJ2-1; 8 bases line up with TRBD2. The CDR3 has 14 residues. Germline V lookup: CDR1 SNHLY, CDR2 FYNNEI. The V gene end was trimmed by 8 bases and the J gene end by 2 bases; junction bases not matched to a gene: 5. The CDR3 coding sequence is TGTGCCAGCGACCTAGCGGGCGCCTACAATGAGCAGTTCTTC. As protein: CASDLAGAYNEQFF.

The V call is TRBV7-2, the J call TRBJ2-5; 10 bases agree with TRBD2. With 5 bases clipped from V and 1 base from J, the junction kept 10 bases outside the gene matches. CDR3 length: 17 amino acids. Germline V CDR1 and CDR2: SGHTA, FQGNSA. CDR3 region: CASSPTLIAGGQETQYF. CDR3 DNA sequence: TGTGCCAGCAGCCCCACCCTTATAGCGGGGGGCCAAGAGACCCAGTACTTC. The whole variable domain, remainder taken from reference TRBV7-2 and TRBJ2-5, is GAGVSQSPSNKVTEKGKDVELRCDPISGHTALYWYRQSLGQGLEFLIYFQGNSAPDKSGLPSDRFSAERTGGSVSTLTIQRTQQEDSAVYLCASSPTLIAGGQETQYFGPGTRLLVL.

This clone was recorded a few times. The rearrangement joins TRBV12-1 to TRBJ2-7; the D call in the table, TRBD2, was not verified against the DNA. TRBV12-1 is labeled a pseudogene. The CDR3 runs 18 residues. CDR3 residues: CASSYPLRTSGNYYEQYF. The CDR3 DNA reads as TGTGCCAGCAGCTACCCGCTAAGGACTAGCGGGAACTACTACGAGCAGTACTTC.

V and J are TRBV4-1 and TRBJ1-4; 8 bases are a match to TRBD1. The CDR3 runs to 16 residues. Looked up from germline, CDR1 is MGHRA and CDR2 is YSYEKL. After removal of 1 base from V and 8 bases from J, the junction contained 9 bases not matched to a gene. The CDR3 region has the DNA TGCGCCAGCAGCCAAGGACAGGGGCCCGGCACAGAAAAACTGTTTTTT. Translating it yields CASSQGQGPGTEKLFF.

V is TRBV6-2 or TRBV6-3 and J is TRBJ2-7, with a weak D call TRBD1 (5 bases). The CDR3 spans 14 residues. The germline CDR1 and CDR2 sequences are MNHEY and SVGEGT. V was cut by 2 bases and J by 6 bases, with 14 bases left in between. Here the CDR3 reads CASSYGAGLAEQYF. For the CDR3, the DNA is TGTGCCAGCAGTTACGGAGCAGGGTTGGCCGAGCAGTACTTC.

The chain couples TRBV28 to TRBJ2-1, with TRBD1 matching over 10 bases. The CDR3 contains 14 residues. V shed 4 bases, J shed 10 bases, and the junction held 7 bases outside the gene matches. Looked up from germline, CDR1 is MDHEN and CDR2 is SYDVKM. CDR3 sequence: CASSSGQGKHEQFF. The CDR3 DNA reads TGTGCCAGCAGTTCGGGACAGGGGAAGCACGAGCAGTTCTTC.

The chain has TRBV19 and TRBJ2-2, with D maybe TRBD1 (5 bases). This CDR3 region has 17 residues. CDR1 LNHDA and CDR2 SQIVND come from the germline V gene (reference sequence). V was pared by 5 bases and J by 2 bases, with 18 bases between. The CDR3 protein is CASSPDRGSFNTGELFF. CDR3 bases: TGTGCCAGTAGTCCTGATAGGGGCTCGTTTAACACCGGGGAGCTGTTTTTT.

CDR3 protein: CASIKGTDYGYTF. The CDR3 DNA follows: TGTGCCAGCATTAAGGGGACAGACTATGGCTACACCTTC. This chain connects TRBV6-6 to TRBJ1-2; 7 positions agree with TRBD1. V gave up 7 bases and J gave up 3 bases; unmatched junction bases: 5. Per germline, CDR1 MNHNY and CDR2 SVGAGI (reference sequence). The CDR3 runs 13 residues.

The chain links TRBV7-9 to TRBJ2-7; tentatively, D is TRBD2 (7 bases). From germline, CDR1 is SEHNR and CDR2 FQNEAQ (reference sequence). The V gene lost 1 base and the J gene lost 6 bases, with 13 bases spanning the gap. The CDR3 is 14 amino acids. The CDR3 region has the DNA TGTGCCAGCAGCTTAGGTACAGGGAGGGGCGAGCAGTACTTC. This sequence encodes CASSLGTGRGEQYF.

The chain couples TRBV15 to TRBJ2-2; no firm D call. The germline gives CDR1 LNHNV, CDR2 YYDKDF (reference sequence). Trimming shortened V by 0 bases and J by 5 bases, and 10 bases separated the two germline ends. The CDR3 length is 15 residues. The CDR3 DNA follows: TGTGCCACCAGCAGAGAGATCGTAGAGACCGGGGAGCTGTTTTTT. It yields the protein CATSREIVETGELFF.

The CDR3 DNA sequence: TGCGCCAGCAGCTTGCAGCGGAGCCAAGAGACCCAGTACTTC. It specifies CASSLQRSQETQYF. V and J are TRBV5-1 and TRBJ2-5, with D tentatively TRBD2 (5 bases). CDR1 is SGHRS and CDR2 is YFSETQ in the germline V gene. Trimming removed 1 base at V and 1 base at J, with 8 bases between. The CDR3 has 14 residues.

The chain joins TRBV5-4 to TRBJ2-3, with D possibly TRBD1 on 6 matching bases. Germline loops: CDR1 SGHNT, CDR2 YYREEE (reference sequence). The CDR3 sequence is 14 residues long. V lost 5 bases and J 0 bases, leaving 10 bases between the germline ends. DNA for the CDR3: TGTGCCAGCAGTCCGGACAGCAGCACAGATACGCAGTATTTT. As protein: CASSPDSSTDTQYF.